Listed below are T cell receptor beta chains from one sample, sequenced in a study of blood T cell repertoires in COVID-19. The data were produced by immunoSEQ multiplex PCR, yet TCRdb's version contains in-frame clones alone and is incomplete. This sample carries 330,000 or so clones, roughly 87% of them seen once, and the ten largest clones take almost 3%. Sequenced: PBMCs or T cells enriched from blood (not recorded which). These TCRs come from a woman between 25 and 40 years old who had recovered from COVID-19. Each CDR3 is given with its conserved first and last residue.

CASSLEGQINQPQHF	TRBV5-5	15	TRBJ1-5
CATSSGSGPQYF	TRBV15	12	TRBJ2-5
CASTDQWYNEQFF	TRBV6-5	13	TRBJ2-1
CASSPELNSGNTIYF	TRBV5-1	15	TRBJ1-3
CASSLAGGAETQYF	TRBV11-2	14	TRBJ2-5
CASSLGTRGAKGYTF	TRBV5-1	15	TRBJ1-2
CASSPQNPGNTGELFF	TRBV7-3	16	TRBJ2-2
CASSSSLREKSGTGADTQYF	TRBV19	20	TRBJ2-3
CASSPVDTRKLFF	TRBV5-1	13	TRBJ1-4
CASSQRGVTVEKLFF	TRBV3-1/TRBV3-2	15	TRBJ1-4
CASSESGRPYEQYF	TRBV6-1	14	TRBJ2-7
CASRRQNTEAFF	TRBV19	12	TRBJ1-1
CASSSDSEKLFF	TRBV7-9	12	TRBJ1-4
CASSLGAARASSYEQYF	TRBV5-1	17	TRBJ2-7
CASRTGSSGANVLTF	TRBV2	15	TRBJ2-6
CASRTGLADNEQFF	TRBV5-1	14	TRBJ2-1
CASSLGLAGGQEQYF	TRBV27	15	TRBJ2-7
CSVVFIEQFF	TRBV29-1	10	TRBJ2-1
CASSALGDFSYEQYF	TRBV9	15	TRBJ2-7
CASSPRQGAPDTEAFF	TRBV5-4	16	TRBJ1-1
CASRRDSYEQYF	TRBV12-3/TRBV12-4	12	TRBJ2-7
CASSYGERNTIYF	TRBV6-6	13	TRBJ1-3
CASSIEGRNTEAFF	TRBV19	14	TRBJ1-1
CASSLSSTGELFF	TRBV27	13	TRBJ2-2
CASSQYVARVEEKLFF	TRBV3-1/TRBV3-2	16	TRBJ1-4
CASSFLAGENNEQFF	TRBV7-9	15	TRBJ2-1
CASSPRGGTFGYTF	TRBV6-5	14	TRBJ1-2
CASSIRLAQETQYF	TRBV19	14	TRBJ2-5
CASSRGDSPLHF	TRBV18	12	TRBJ1-6
CASSHWTGMAFF	TRBV3-1/TRBV3-2	12	TRBJ1-1
CASSLPRQGVTEAFF	TRBV19	15	TRBJ1-1
CSVGQGSYEQYF	TRBV29-1	12	TRBJ2-7
CASSPRTSGGRETQYF	TRBV19	16	TRBJ2-5
CATSEPIETGELFF	TRBV24-1	14	TRBJ2-2
CAINPGLAGKTLHHTGELFF	TRBV5-1	20	TRBJ2-2
CASTGTSRNNEQFF	TRBV6-6	14	TRBJ2-1
CASSYGGTSSYEQYF	TRBV6-5	15	TRBJ2-7
CASSFTGASSHEQYF	TRBV5-1	15	TRBJ2-7
CAISETSGSGDTQYF	TRBV10-3	15	TRBJ2-3
CASSPWGARSTSGNTIYF	TRBV18	18	TRBJ1-3
CASIGQGGSEAFF	TRBV2	13	TRBJ1-1
CAWSGLATGEQYF	TRBV30	13	TRBJ2-7
CASRQGGTEAFF	TRBV10-2	12	TRBJ1-1
CASSVDTGGLGEKLFF	TRBV9	16	TRBJ1-4
CASSLVGGAGTDTQYF	TRBV7-2	16	TRBJ2-3
CSTFRGTEAFF	TRBV20-1	11	TRBJ1-1
CASSLAGTGGSQPQHF	TRBV7-2	16	TRBJ1-5
CASSPRGGGITETQYF	TRBV9	16	TRBJ2-5
CASSQSREQQYF	TRBV3-1/TRBV3-2	12	TRBJ2-3
CASSSTLTSGRTYEQYF	TRBV28	17	TRBJ2-7
CSGRQSLNTEAFF	TRBV29-1	13	TRBJ1-1
CASSLVESGTSSYEQYF	TRBV7-9	17	TRBJ2-7
CASSLGREGGEQFF	TRBV5-1	14	TRBJ2-1
CASSALTGGDEAFF	TRBV9	14	TRBJ1-1
CASSFGLAWDNEQFF	TRBV5-4	15	TRBJ2-1